Each of the 32 T cell receptor beta chains below was sequenced from the same sample in a study of PD-L1 blockade in urothelial cancer. Sequencing used immunoSEQ multiplex PCR; TCRdb keeps in-frame clones, though not all of them. This repertoire shows fewer than 45,000 clones, 75% to 85% found once; its top ten account for almost 7%. Time point meaning: pretreatment peripheral blood. The specimen was PBMCs, collected around atezolizumab (anti-PD-L1) treatment. The source of these receptors is a man in his 60s with urothelial cancer.

The chain recombines TRBV9 with TRBJ2-5, with a tentative D call TRBD1 (5 bases). Germline V CDR1 and CDR2: SGDLS, YYNGEE. This CDR3 comprises 15 residues. Trimming took 0 bases from V and 2 from J, leaving 11 bases between them. CDR3 residues: CASSVDGAGQETQYF. CDR3 in DNA: TGTGCCAGCAGCGTAGATGGGGCAGGGCAAGAGACCCAGTACTTC.

The gene calls are TRBV19 and TRBJ1-5; D might be TRBD1 (5 bases). V was clipped by 5 bases and J by 13 bases, with 15 bases between them. CDR3 length: 12 residues. From germline, CDR1 is LNHDA and CDR2 SQIVND (reference sequence). CDR3 bases: TGTGCCAGTAGTTTCGGCAGGGCCCTTCAGCATTTT. Translation gives CASSFGRALQHF.

The chain uses TRBV4-2 and TRBJ2-7; weak D call: TRBD2 (6 bases). Trimming took off 4 bases at V and 3 bases at J, with 16 bases between the two ends. Germline V gene data show CDR1 as LGHNA and CDR2 as YNFKEQ. The length of the CDR3 is 15 residues. This chain's CDR3 is CASSRERGTLYEQYF. As DNA, the CDR3 is TGTGCCAGCAGCCGCGAACGCGGGACTCTCTACGAGCAGTACTTC.

V is TRBV2 and J is TRBJ2-5; D gene unclear. Between the trimmed V and J ends, which lost 5 bases and 5 bases, there was a span of 15 bases. The CDR3 consists of 14 residues. CDR1 and CDR2 (germline): SNHLY, FYNNEI. DNA for the CDR3: TGTGCCAGCAGTCCCATCCGGGTCGGGGAGACCCAGTACTTC. It codes for CASSPIRVGETQYF.

This clone was observed once. The V and J genes are TRBV19 and TRBJ2-6, with 10 bases identical to TRBD1. V trimming: 6 bases; J trimming: 0 bases; junction bases outside the gene matches: 5. CDR3 size: 17 residues. CDR1 LNHDA and CDR2 SQIVND come from the germline V gene (reference sequence). CDR3 DNA: TGTGCCAGTAGCCCCGGGACAGGGGACTCTGGGGCCAACGTCCTGACTTTC. Protein sequence: CASSPGTGDSGANVLTF.

The chain combines TRBV5-8 with TRBJ2-6; weak D call: TRBD2 (6 bases). This CDR3 has 18 residues. V gave up 1 base and J gave up 4 bases, with 18 bases separating them. Germline V CDR1 and CDR2: SGHTS, YDEGEE. This CDR3 is CASSLRGMSGSGANVLTF. The CDR3 nucleotides read TGTGCCAGCAGCTTGCGGGGGATGTCGGGGTCCGGGGCCAACGTCCTGACTTTC. The full variable domain, rest sourced from reference TRBV5-8 and TRBJ2-6, is EAGVTQSPTHLIKTRGQQATLRCSPISGHTSVYWYQQALGLGLQFLLWYDEGEERNRGNFPPRFSGRQFPNYSSELNVNALELEDSALYLCASSLRGMSGSGANVLTFGAGSRLTVL.

The genes are TRBV5-5 and TRBJ2-7, with 8 bases that match TRBD1. The CDR3 loop spans 16 amino acids. Germline values: CDR1 SGHKS, CDR2 YYEKEE (reference sequence). The V segment lost 0 bases and the J segment 7 bases; nucleotides outside the gene matches: 12. The DNA for the CDR3 is TGTGCCAGCAGCTTGGGACAGGGGCCGCTCACGAGTGAGCAGTACTTC. It is translated as CASSLGQGPLTSEQYF.

V and J are TRBV7-2 and TRBJ2-3, with a tentative D call TRBD2 (5 bases). The CDR3 is 15 residues long. Germline CDR1 and CDR2: SGHTA and FQGNSA. V lost 2 bases, J lost 0 bases, and 9 bases lay in between. In nucleotides, the CDR3 is TGTGCCAGCAGCTTATACCGGGGTAGCACAGATACGCAGTATTTT. Amino acids: CASSLYRGSTDTQYF.

This chain uses TRBV7-9 with TRBJ2-1, with 7 positions matching TRBD2. The CDR3 loop spans 14 amino acids. Germline CDR1 reads SEHNR; CDR2 reads FQNEAQ (reference sequence). The V segment lost 5 bases and the J segment 7 bases; nucleotides outside the gene matches: 8. CDR3 nucleotides: TGTGCCAGCAGCCCCCGTGCTAGCGGAAATGAGCAGTTCTTC. Amino acids: CASSPRASGNEQFF.

This sequence joins TRBV30 and TRBJ2-3; D gene uncertain. Germline assignment: CDR1 GTSNPN and CDR2 SVGIG (reference sequence). Trimming stripped 4 bases from V and 2 bases from J, with 13 bases between. This CDR3 has 14 residues. The CDR3 sequence is CAWTANLVTDTQYF. CDR3 DNA sequence: TGTGCCTGGACCGCGAACCTAGTCACAGATACGCAGTATTTT.

This chain uses TRBV5-1 with TRBJ2-3; 10 nucleotides align to TRBD2. The CDR3 is made up of 17 amino acids. The germline gives CDR1 SGHRS, CDR2 YFSETQ. V lost 3 bases and J lost 2; bases outside the gene matches: 9. The CDR3 coding sequence is TGCGCCAGCAGCTCATCGTTAACTAGCGGGGCCACAGATACGCAGTATTTT. It yields the protein CASSSSLTSGATDTQYF.

The chain couples TRBV2 to TRBJ2-3; a weak D match, TRBD1 (6 bases). Between the trimmed V and J ends, which lost 8 bases and 6 bases, there was a span of 18 bases. Per the germline V gene, CDR1 is SNHLY and CDR2 is FYNNEI. The CDR3 covers 14 residues. The CDR3: CASDETGAEDTQYF. The CDR3 nucleotides are TGTGCCAGCGACGAGACAGGAGCTGAGGATACGCAGTATTTT.

For the CDR3, the DNA is TGCGCCAGCAGTCGTGACAGGTACACAGATACGCAGTATTTT. This gives the protein CASSRDRYTDTQYF. The V gene is TRBV10-1, the J gene TRBJ2-3, with TRBD1 as a possible D gene (6 bases). The CDR3 totals 14 residues. V lost 5 bases and J 2 bases, leaving 11 bases between the germline ends. CDR1 and CDR2 from the germline V gene are WNHNN and SYGVQD (reference sequence).

The chain employs TRBV2 and TRBJ1-3, with D perhaps matching TRBD1 (5 bases). This CDR3 contains 13 residues. The germline V and J ends were trimmed by 7 bases and 3 bases, with 10 bases remaining between them. Germline V gives CDR1 SNHLY, CDR2 FYNNEI. The CDR3 DNA is TGTGCCAGCATGCGGGGCAGTGGAAACACCATATATTTT. Its translation: CASMRGSGNTIYF.

The V call is TRBV30, the J call TRBJ2-3, with D tentatively TRBD1 (6 bases). Germline V gives CDR1 GTSNPN, CDR2 SVGIG (reference sequence). This CDR3 has 15 residues. Trimming shortened V by 0 bases and J by 3 bases, and 13 bases separated the two germline ends. This chain's CDR3 is CAWSVFGTTTDTQYF. The CDR3 DNA follows: TGTGCCTGGAGTGTATTTGGGACAACAACAGATACGCAGTATTTT. Combining the CDR3 with reference TRBV30 and TRBJ2-3 gives the whole variable domain SQTIHQWPATLVQPVGSPLSLECTVEGTSNPNLYWYRQAAGRGLQLLFYSVGIGQISSEVPQNLSASRPQDRQFILSSKKLLLSDSGFYLCAWSVFGTTTDTQYFGPGTRLTVL.

This clone has just one count. The gene calls are TRBV4-2 and TRBJ2-7; no clear D gene. Germline-derived CDR1 and CDR2 are LGHNA and YNFKEQ. The V gene lost 0 bases and the J gene lost 4 bases, with 10 bases spanning the gap. CDR3 length: 14 residues. In DNA form, the CDR3 reads TGTGCCAGCAGCCAAGATGGCAGAAGTTACGAGCAGTACTTC. It codes for CASSQDGRSYEQYF.

V is TRBV29-1 and J is TRBJ2-1; TRBD2 aligns across 12 bases. The length of the CDR3 is 14 residues. With 7 bases clipped from V and 4 bases from J, the junction kept 5 bases outside the gene matches. Looked up from germline, CDR1 is SQVTM and CDR2 is ANQGSEA. CDR3 loop: CSAKTSGGYNEQFF. The CDR3, as DNA: TGCAGCGCTAAGACTAGCGGGGGATACAATGAGCAGTTCTTC.

This clone showed up just a few times. The CDR3 spells CASSQDSYTDTQYF. Here the CDR3 DNA reads TGTGCCAGCAGCCAGGACAGCTACACAGATACGCAGTATTTT. The genes are TRBV11-2 and TRBJ2-3; D possibly corresponds to TRBD1 (6 bases). Germline CDR1 is SGHAT and CDR2 is FQNNGV. The CDR3 is made up of 14 amino acids. Trimming shortened V by 5 bases and J by 2 bases, and 11 bases separated the two germline ends.

The chain combines TRBV15 with TRBJ2-3; D is possibly TRBD1 (6 bases). The germline V gene has CDR1 LNHNV and CDR2 YYDKDF (reference sequence). V lost 3 bases and J lost 0, with 10 bases in between. The CDR3 length is 15 residues. CDR3 in DNA: TGTGCCACCAGCAGGGACAGATCTAGCACAGATACGCAGTATTTT. The encoded protein is CATSRDRSSTDTQYF.

The CDR3 DNA is TGTGCCAGCAGCCCGTACCCTGAGGGAGGCTACACCTTC. Translating it yields CASSPYPEGGYTF. The chain is built from TRBV7-9 and TRBJ1-2; unclear D gene. The V end was cut by 5 bases, the J end by 8 bases, with 15 bases between. Per the germline V gene, CDR1 is SEHNR and CDR2 is FQNEAQ (reference sequence). The CDR3 covers 13 residues.

The chain employs TRBV18 and TRBJ1-1, with a weak D call TRBD1 (5 bases). The CDR3 covers 15 residues. Germline V gives CDR1 KGHSH, CDR2 LQKENI. V was shortened by 3 bases and J by 4 bases, with 15 bases between the two germline ends. Written as DNA, the CDR3 is TGTGCCAGCTCACCCGGCCAGGGAGGGATCACTGAAGCTTTCTTT. It specifies CASSPGQGGITEAFF.

The J gene is TRBJ2-3, the V gene TRBV5-6; 8 bases line up with TRBD2. Germline V gene lookup returns CDR1 SGHDT and CDR2 YYEEEE. With 0 bases clipped from V and 5 bases from J, the junction kept 2 bases outside the gene matches. The CDR3 is made up of 14 amino acids. The CDR3 loop reads CASSLVGGEDTQYF. Here the CDR3 DNA reads TGTGCCAGCAGCTTGGTCGGGGGGGAAGATACGCAGTATTTT.

The J gene is TRBJ2-7, the V gene TRBV7-8; 7 positions match TRBD1. Per germline, CDR1 SGHVS and CDR2 FQNEAQ. J was trimmed by 0 bases and V by 8 bases; bases with no gene match: 7. This CDR3 is built from 14 residues. CDR3 nucleotide sequence: TGTGCCAGCGGTCGCCCAGGGGGCTCCTACGAGCAGTACTTC. This sequence encodes CASGRPGGSYEQYF.

V usage is TRBV27 and J usage is TRBJ2-7, with unresolved D. Trimming took off 5 bases at V and 0 bases at J, with 5 bases between the two ends. Germline V lookup: CDR1 MNHEY, CDR2 SMNVEV (reference sequence). The CDR3 loop spans 12 amino acids. DNA of the CDR3: TGTGCCAGCAGTCCCCTCTCCTACGAGCAGTACTTC. As protein: CASSPLSYEQYF.

There are a few counts of this clone. The rearrangement links TRBV9 to TRBJ2-3, with TRBD2 as a possible D gene (6 bases). Between the trimmed V and J ends, which lost 3 bases and 0 bases, there was a span of 17 bases. The CDR3 sequence is 17 residues long. CDR1 SGDLS and CDR2 YYNGEE come from the germline V gene. CDR3 sequence (DNA): TGTGCCAGCAGCGGACCCGGGAGCCGAACTAGCACAGATACGCAGTATTTT. It codes for CASSGPGSRTSTDTQYF.

This clone was found a few times. The chain carries TRBV2 and TRBJ1-2; 11 bases fit TRBD1. The CDR3 totals 14 residues. The germline V gene has CDR1 SNHLY and CDR2 FYNNEI. Germline trimming cut 6 bases from V and 4 bases from J; bases unmatched to any gene: 4. Here the CDR3 reads CASSGTGGPYGYTF. Here the CDR3 DNA reads TGTGCCAGCAGCGGGACAGGGGGACCCTATGGCTACACCTTC.

The chain joins TRBV5-4 to TRBJ2-3, with D tentatively TRBD1 (5 bases). CDR1 and CDR2 from the germline V gene are SGHNT and YYREEE (reference sequence). Trimming cost V 6 bases and J 0 bases, with 17 bases left between them. This CDR3 has 16 residues. The CDR3 is CASTQGDWSSTDTQYF. Here the CDR3 DNA reads TGTGCCAGCACCCAAGGGGATTGGTCTAGCACAGATACGCAGTATTTT.

The J gene is TRBJ2-3, the V gene TRBV18; 7 bases are shared with TRBD1. The CDR3 is made up of 15 amino acids. V lost 1 base and J lost 6; bases outside the gene matches: 7. The V gene's germline CDR1 is KGHSH and CDR2 LQKENI. CDR3 nucleotide sequence: TGTGCCAGCTCACCACAGAGACAGGGTGCCGATACGCAGTATTTT. Translating it yields CASSPQRQGADTQYF.

The genes are TRBV7-9 and TRBJ1-4; D is uncertain. CDR3 length equals 14 residues. Germline-derived CDR1 and CDR2 are SEHNR and FQNEAQ (reference sequence). Trimming left V 3 bases short and J 1 base short, with 6 bases between. As DNA, the CDR3 is TGTGCCAGCAGCTTTTCCCAAACTAATGAAAAACTGTTTTTT. The encoded protein is CASSFSQTNEKLFF.

The chain recombines TRBV28 with TRBJ2-3; 9 nucleotides agree with TRBD2. This CDR3 spans 16 amino acids. V dropped 2 bases and J dropped 11; count of bases not matched to a gene: 14. Germline CDR1 reads MDHEN; CDR2 reads SYDVKM. The CDR3 DNA follows: TGTGCCAGCAGTTTAGCTTGGGCTAGCGGGGCGGAGGGGCAGTATTTT. Encoded protein: CASSLAWASGAEGQYF. Combining the CDR3 with reference TRBV28 and TRBJ2-3 gives the whole variable domain DVKVTQSSRYLVKRTGEKVFLECVQDMDHENMFWYRQDPGLGLRLIYFSYDVKMKEKGDIPEGYSVSREKKERFSLILESASTNQTSMYLCASSLAWASGAEGQYFGPGTRLTVL.

The gene calls are TRBV19 and TRBJ1-1; 11 nucleotides line up with TRBD1. The CDR3 has 14 residues. Germline loops: CDR1 LNHDA, CDR2 SQIVND (reference sequence). Trimming removed 6 bases from V and 7 bases from J; junction bases left unmatched: 7. In DNA form, the CDR3 reads TGTGCCAGTAGAGGACAGGGGGCGGTTCTTGAAGCTTTCTTT. Its protein product is CASRGQGAVLEAFF.

This clone has a single count. The genes are TRBV4-2 and TRBJ2-3, with TRBD1 matching 7 bases. The CDR3 covers 15 residues. Germline values: CDR1 LGHNA, CDR2 YNFKEQ. Trimming at V came to 3 bases and at J to 1 base, leaving 4 bases not matched to a gene. The CDR3 region has the DNA TGTGCCAGCAGCCAGGCTAGGGGGCGCACAGATACGCAGTATTTT. Translating it yields CASSQARGRTDTQYF.